This entry lists 26 T cell receptor beta chains sequenced from one sample in a study of T cell changes during pregnancy in multiple sclerosis. Profiling relied on immunoSEQ multiplex PCR, and the TCRdb table lists in-frame clones only, not all of them. The data show about 80,000 clones, about nine tenths seen once. Source: peripheral blood, taken before pregnancy. These receptors were collected from a female donor with multiple sclerosis, enrolled in a pregnancy study.

V is TRBV4-1 and J is TRBJ1-1; D remains unclear. CDR3 size: 15 residues. The germline V gene has CDR1 MGHRA and CDR2 YSYEKL. V lost 1 base, J lost 5 bases, and 14 bases lay in between. CDR3 sequence reads: CASSQGGGLDTEAFF. The CDR3 nucleotides are TGCGCCAGCAGCCAAGGGGGAGGGTTGGATACTGAAGCTTTCTTT.

The table lists this clone with a count of one. The chain couples TRBV7-9 to TRBJ1-1, with D unclear. Germline V CDR1 and CDR2: SEHNR, FQNEAQ (reference sequence). V shed 11 bases and J shed 5 bases, with 9 bases lying between them. The CDR3 is 10 amino acids. For the CDR3, the DNA is TGTGCCGGGCGGGAAACTGAAGCTTTCTTT. This gives the protein CAGRETEAFF.

CDR3 nucleotide sequence: TGCAGCGTGAGCGGACAGGGCTACGAGCAGTACTTC. Its translation: CSVSGQGYEQYF. The chain employs TRBV29-1 and TRBJ2-7, with 8 nucleotides matching TRBD1. Germline values: CDR1 SQVTM, CDR2 ANQGSEA. CDR3 length equals 12 residues. V lost 6 bases and J lost 3; bases outside the gene matches: 4.

The chain employs TRBV7-2 and TRBJ1-1; a possible D gene is TRBD1 (6 bases). The CDR3 is 13 residues long. Germline-derived CDR1 and CDR2 are SGHTA and FQGNSA. The V end was cut by 1 base, the J end by 6 bases, with 9 bases between. The CDR3 DNA reads as TGTGCCAGCAGCTTAGTGAACAGGGCTGAAGCTTTCTTT. Protein: CASSLVNRAEAFF.

The V call is TRBV4-3, the J call TRBJ1-1, with 7 bases identical to TRBD1. Per the germline V gene, CDR1 is LGHNA and CDR2 is YSLEER. Germline trimming cut 3 bases from V and 1 base from J; bases unmatched to any gene: 11. This CDR3 has 17 residues. This CDR3 reads CASSQVVFRDRNTEAFF. CDR3 DNA sequence: TGCGCCAGCAGCCAGGTGGTGTTTCGGGACAGGAACACTGAAGCTTTCTTT.

The chain recombines TRBV5-4 with TRBJ2-5, with a weak D call TRBD1 (7 bases). The CDR3 has 16 amino acids. Germline loops: CDR1 SGHNT, CDR2 YYREEE (reference sequence). Trimming cost V 3 bases and J 5 bases, with 20 bases left between them. CDR3 region: CASSWGQSGGGETQYF. The CDR3 DNA follows: TGTGCCAGCAGCTGGGGACAGTCCGGAGGGGGGGAGACCCAGTACTTC. The full variable domain, with the rest looked up from reference TRBV5-4 and TRBJ2-5, is ETGVTQSPTHLIKTRGQQVTLRCSSQSGHNTVSWYQQALGQGPQFIFQYYREEENGRGNFPPRFSGLQFPNYSSELNVNALELDDSALYLCASSWGQSGGGETQYFGPGTRLLVL.

The genes are TRBV14 and TRBJ2-5, with no clear D. In germline, CDR1 is SGHDN, CDR2 FVKESK. The CDR3 is made up of 16 amino acids. V lost 0 bases and J 0 bases, leaving 11 bases between the germline ends. The DNA of the CDR3 is TGTGCCAGCAGCCAAGATCCGGCAGGTAACCAAGAGACCCAGTACTTC. Protein product: CASSQDPAGNQETQYF. Filled out from reference TRBV14 and TRBJ2-5, the complete variable domain reads EAGVTQFPSHSVIEKGQTVTLRCDPISGHDNLYWYRRVMGKEIKFLLHFVKESKQDESGMPNNRFLAERTGGTYSTLKVQPAELEDSGVYFCASSQDPAGNQETQYFGPGTRLLVL.

This clone has more than one count but fewer than ten. The J gene is TRBJ2-5, the V gene TRBV29-1; 12 bases map to TRBD2. Germline V gene data show CDR1 as SQVTM and CDR2 as ANQGSEA. V was pared by 7 bases and J by 5 bases, with 11 bases of the junction left unmatched. The length of the CDR3 is 15 residues. The chain's CDR3 is CSGGPTSGGRETQYF. DNA of the CDR3: TGCAGCGGGGGGCCCACTAGCGGGGGGCGGGAGACCCAGTACTTC.

The V and J genes are TRBV7-9 and TRBJ2-7, with D possibly being TRBD2 (7 bases). Germline V gives CDR1 SEHNR, CDR2 FQNEAQ (reference sequence). The V and J ends lost 4 bases and 6 bases respectively, with 16 bases between them. The CDR3 runs 14 residues. The CDR3 spells CASSYRGALGEQYF. The CDR3 DNA follows: TGTGCCAGCAGCTACCGGGGGGCGTTGGGCGAGCAGTACTTC.

The chain carries TRBV7-9 and TRBJ1-4; 7 bases match TRBD1. Trimming at V came to 4 bases and at J to 0 bases, leaving 2 bases not matched to a gene. Germline CDR1 reads SEHNR; CDR2 reads FQNEAQ (reference sequence). This CDR3 region has 15 residues. The CDR3 reads CASSSGQATNEKLFF. CDR3 in DNA: TGTGCCAGCAGCTCAGGACAGGCAACTAATGAAAAACTGTTTTTT.

This clone was seen more than once but under ten times. The chain employs TRBV9 and TRBJ1-1, with D perhaps matching TRBD1 (5 bases). Trimming shortened V by 0 bases and J by 3 bases, and 15 bases separated the two germline ends. The germline V gene has CDR1 SGDLS and CDR2 YYNGEE. The length of the CDR3 is 16 residues. The CDR3 DNA reads as TGTGCCAGCAGCGTAGGTTGGCTCGGGGGGTACACTGAAGCTTTCTTT. It is translated as CASSVGWLGGYTEAFF.

The chain links TRBV7-9 to TRBJ1-1; D is perhaps TRBD1 (5 bases). V lost 5 bases and J 6 bases, leaving 19 bases between the germline ends. From germline, CDR1 is SEHNR and CDR2 FQNEAQ (reference sequence). The CDR3 contains 15 residues. The CDR3 reads CASSLMQGPRAEAFF. CDR3 DNA: TGTGCCAGCAGCCTTATGCAGGGCCCGCGCGCTGAAGCTTTCTTT.

The rearrangement joins TRBV29-1 to TRBJ1-2, with TRBD1 identical over 7 bases. V shed 8 bases, J shed 4 bases, and the junction held 7 bases outside the gene matches. Germline CDR1 SQVTM, CDR2 ANQGSEA. The CDR3 sequence is 12 residues long. The CDR3 region has the DNA TGCAGCCCGAGGGGGCAGAGCTATGGCTACACCTTC. Its protein is CSPRGQSYGYTF.

The V and J genes are TRBV19 and TRBJ2-7; 8 bases fit TRBD2. V lost 6 bases and J lost 0; bases outside the gene matches: 4. Per germline, CDR1 LNHDA and CDR2 SQIVND (reference sequence). There are 14 residues in the CDR3. The CDR3 nucleotides are TGTGCCAGTAGGACTAGCGTAAGCTCCTACGAGCAGTACTTC. Translating gives CASRTSVSSYEQYF. The full variable domain, in which reference TRBV19 and TRBJ2-7 provide the parts outside the CDR3, is DGGITQSPKYLFRKEGQNVTLSCEQNLNHDAMYWYRQDPGQGLRLIYYSQIVNDFQKGDIAEGYSVSREKKESFPLTVTSAQKNPTAFYLCASRTSVSSYEQYFGPGTRLTVT.

A word on this clone: The same CDR3 arises from other DNA sequences in this sample as well. The chain combines TRBV6-5 with TRBJ1-1; D not certain. Trimming took off 2 bases at V and 5 bases at J, with 9 bases between the two ends. Germline values: CDR1 MNHEY, CDR2 SVGAGI. The CDR3 consists of 13 residues. The CDR3, as DNA: TGTGCCAGCAGTTACCCGGGAAATACTGAAGCTTTCTTT. It yields the protein CASSYPGNTEAFF.

The CDR3 loop is CASRLLGQGGPSYGYTF. CDR3 coding DNA: TGTGCAAGTCGCTTATTAGGGCAGGGGGGCCCTAGCTATGGCTACACCTTC. The rearrangement links TRBV12-2 to TRBJ1-2; TRBD1 is the table's D call, not checked against the DNA. TRBV12-2 corresponds to a pseudogene. This CDR3 has 17 amino acids.

This clone was observed a few times. The V call is TRBV9, the J call TRBJ2-1; D is ambiguous. Germline-derived CDR1 and CDR2 are SGDLS and YYNGEE. This CDR3 region has 11 residues. Trimming removed 3 bases at V and 5 bases at J, with 3 bases between. The CDR3 DNA reads as TGTGCCAGCAGCGGCGACAATGAGCAGTTCTTC. Translated: CASSGDNEQFF.

The chain combines TRBV10-2 with TRBJ2-1, with D unclear. The germline V and J ends were trimmed by 0 bases and 9 bases, with 6 bases remaining between them. The CDR3 sequence is 12 residues long. Germline lookup yields CDR1 WSHSY and CDR2 SAAADI. The CDR3 is CASSESPSEQFF. DNA of the CDR3: TGCGCCAGCAGTGAGTCGCCCAGTGAGCAGTTCTTC.

The chain links TRBV7-9 to TRBJ2-1; 9 bases align to TRBD1. CDR3 length: 14 residues. Unmatched junction bases numbered 5, after V lost 7 bases and J lost 4 bases. Germline V gives CDR1 SEHNR, CDR2 FQNEAQ (reference sequence). The CDR3 DNA follows: TGTGCCAGCACCACAGGGGGCCTTTACAATGAGCAGTTCTTC. It is translated as CASTTGGLYNEQFF.

The chain couples TRBV11-2 to TRBJ2-6; 9 bases are shared with TRBD1. Trimming at V came to 5 bases and at J to 4 bases, leaving 9 bases not matched to a gene. This CDR3 comprises 17 residues. Germline assignment: CDR1 SGHAT and CDR2 FQNNGV. The CDR3 nucleotides are TGTGCCAGCAGCCGTCCCGGGACAGGGTCCGGGGCCAACGTCCTGACTTTC. Translation: CASSRPGTGSGANVLTF.

Note on this clone: The junction and the germline gene differ at one end; a read error may be behind it. This rearrangement joins TRBV7-7 to TRBJ2-2, with 7 bases identical to TRBD1. CDR1 and CDR2 (germline): SSHAT, FNYEAQ (reference sequence). The CDR3 has 18 residues. The CDR3 bases are TGTGCTAGCAGCTCACGTGATCACTACAGGGGTAACACCGGGGAGCTGTTTTTT. Protein sequence: CASSSRDHYRGNTGELFF.

V is TRBV5-1 and J is TRBJ1-2; a weak D match, TRBD1 (6 bases). The germline CDR1 and CDR2 sequences are SGHRS and YFSETQ. CDR3 length: 18 amino acids. The germline V and J ends were trimmed by 0 bases and 5 bases, with 23 bases remaining between them. The CDR3 protein is CASSLDLTTTGRNYGYTF. CDR3 DNA: TGCGCCAGCAGCTTGGACCTTACTACGACAGGACGCAATTATGGCTACACCTTC.

The chain recombines TRBV2 with TRBJ2-2; TRBD1 matches 9 bases. In germline, CDR1 is SNHLY, CDR2 FYNNEI. With 7 bases clipped from V and 6 bases from J, the junction kept 6 bases outside the gene matches. The CDR3 covers 14 residues. CDR3 sequence: CASNRGLGSGELFF. The DNA of the CDR3 is TGTGCCAGCAACAGGGGGCTCGGATCCGGGGAGCTGTTTTTT.

This clone has a handful of counts. The genes are TRBV7-2 and TRBJ1-5; unclear D gene. Trimming shortened V by 5 bases and J by 2 bases, and 7 bases separated the two germline ends. The germline gives CDR1 SGHTA, CDR2 FQGNSA. This CDR3 is built from 13 residues. The CDR3 spells CASSRSGNQPQHF. CDR3 in DNA: TGTGCCAGCAGCCGTTCCGGCAATCAGCCCCAGCATTTT.

This clone was picked up one time. The V gene is TRBV29-1, the J gene TRBJ1-1, with 10 bases matching TRBD1. After removal of 5 bases from V and 0 bases from J, the junction contained 6 bases not matched to a gene. Germline lookup yields CDR1 SQVTM and CDR2 ANQGSEA. This CDR3 is built from 15 residues. The CDR3 region is CSVCPGQGMNTEAFF. Written as DNA, the CDR3 is TGCAGCGTTTGCCCGGGACAGGGGATGAACACTGAAGCTTTCTTT.

The sample holds a few counts of this clone. This rearrangement joins TRBV6-6 to TRBJ1-2; the D gene is possibly TRBD1 (6 bases). This CDR3 is 15 amino acids long. CDR1 is MNHNY, CDR2 SVGAGI, per germline (reference sequence). V lost 6 bases and J 4 bases, leaving 18 bases between the germline ends. CDR3 amino acids: CASRKNRDWVYGYTF. CDR3 nucleotide sequence: TGTGCCAGCAGAAAAAACAGGGATTGGGTCTATGGCTACACCTTC.